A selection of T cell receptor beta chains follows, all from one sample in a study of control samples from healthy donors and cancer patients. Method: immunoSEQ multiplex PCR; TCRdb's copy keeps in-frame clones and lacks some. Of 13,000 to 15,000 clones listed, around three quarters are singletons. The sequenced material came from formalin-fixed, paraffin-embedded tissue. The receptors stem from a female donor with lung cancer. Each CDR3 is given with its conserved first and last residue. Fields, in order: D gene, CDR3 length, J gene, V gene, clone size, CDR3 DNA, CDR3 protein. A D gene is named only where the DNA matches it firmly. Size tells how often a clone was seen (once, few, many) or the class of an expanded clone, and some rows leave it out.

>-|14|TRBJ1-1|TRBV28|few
TGTGCCAGCAGTACCACAGGGTCGGTCACTGAAGCTTTCTTT
CASSTTGSVTEAFF
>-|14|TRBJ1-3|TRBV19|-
TGTGCCAGTTCTTACGGACTTGGTGGAAACACCATATATTTT
CASSYGLGGNTIYF
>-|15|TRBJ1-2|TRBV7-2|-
TGTGCCAGCAGCTTAGGCGGGGACTCGGGTTATGGCTACACCTTC
CASSLGGDSGYGYTF
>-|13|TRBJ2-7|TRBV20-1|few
TGCAGTGCTAGTCCTGGCTACTCCTACGAGCAGTACTTC
CSASPGYSYEQYF
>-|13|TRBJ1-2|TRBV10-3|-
TGTGTCATCAGTGCGACAGACAGCTATGGCTACACCTTC
CVISATDSYGYTF
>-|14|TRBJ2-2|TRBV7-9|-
TGTGCCAGCAGCTTACTGGGATCCACCGGGGAGCTGTTTTTT
CASSLLGSTGELFF
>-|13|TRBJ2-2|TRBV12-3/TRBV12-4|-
TGTGCCAGCAGTTTAATCTCTCCCGGGGAGCTGTTTTTT
CASSLISPGELFF
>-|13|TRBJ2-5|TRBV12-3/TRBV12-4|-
TGTGCCAGCAGTTGGGGGACTCAAGAGACCCAGTACTTC
CASSWGTQETQYF
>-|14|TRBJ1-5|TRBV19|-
TGTGCCTCGGGGGGAATTAACGTCTATCAGCCCCAGCATTTT
CASGGINVYQPQHF
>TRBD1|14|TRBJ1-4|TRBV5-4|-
TGTGCCAGCAGCTCGGGACAGAATAATGAAAAACTGTTTTTT
CASSSGQNNEKLFF
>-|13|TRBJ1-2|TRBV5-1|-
TGCGCCAGCAGCCAGACAGGAAACTATGGCTACACCTTC
CASSQTGNYGYTF
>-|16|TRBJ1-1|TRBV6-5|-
TGTGCCAGCAGTTACGCCGTGACAGTCTTGGACACTGAAGCTTTCTTT
CASSYAVTVLDTEAFF
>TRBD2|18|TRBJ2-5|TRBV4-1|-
TGCGCCAGCAGCCAAGGCCGGGCCCGGGAGGGCCTCCAAGAGACCCAGTACTTC
CASSQGRAREGLQETQYF
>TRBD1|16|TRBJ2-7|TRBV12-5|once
TGTGCTAGTGGTTGGGGACCCGGGACAGGGAGGTACGAGCAGTACTTC
CASGWGPGTGRYEQYF
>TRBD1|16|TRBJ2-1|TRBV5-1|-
TGCGCCAGCAGCTTGGGCATCGGGACAGGAGCCAATGAGCAGTTCTTC
CASSLGIGTGANEQFF
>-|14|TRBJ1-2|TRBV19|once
TGTGCCAGTAGGTCCGACACCCCTGGCGATGGCTACACCTTC
CASRSDTPGDGYTF
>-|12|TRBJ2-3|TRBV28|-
TGTGCCAGCAGGAACCCCACAGATACGCAGTATTTT
CASRNPTDTQYF
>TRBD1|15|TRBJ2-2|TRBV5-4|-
TGTGCCAGCAGTTCCAACAGGGGGAACACCGGGGAGCTGTTTTTT
CASSSNRGNTGELFF
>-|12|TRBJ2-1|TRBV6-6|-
TGTGCCAGCAGTTACACCCGATCGGAGCAGTTCTTC
CASSYTRSEQFF
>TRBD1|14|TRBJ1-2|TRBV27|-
TGTGCCAGCAGTTTCTCGACAGGGGAGAATGGCTACACCTTC
CASSFSTGENGYTF
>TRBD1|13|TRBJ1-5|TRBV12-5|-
TGTGCTAGTGGTTGGACAGGTAATCAGCCCCAGCATTTT
CASGWTGNQPQHF
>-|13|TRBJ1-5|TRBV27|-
TGTGCCAGCAGTCGATATAGCAATCAGCCCCAGCATTTT
CASSRYSNQPQHF
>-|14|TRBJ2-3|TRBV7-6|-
TGTGCCAGCAGCCCCAGGGGACGGACAGATACGCAGTATTTT
CASSPRGRTDTQYF
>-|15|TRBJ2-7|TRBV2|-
TGTGCCAGCAAGAGGCTCTCAGACAGCTCCTACGAGCAGTACTTC
CASKRLSDSSYEQYF
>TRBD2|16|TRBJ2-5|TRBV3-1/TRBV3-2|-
TGTGCCAGCAGCCAAGAATTGTCAGATAGCGGGGGGGCCCAGTACTTC
CASSQELSDSGGAQYF
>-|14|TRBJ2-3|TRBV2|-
TGTGCCAGCAATTTTGGTGAACTCTCAGATACGCAGTATTTT
CASNFGELSDTQYF
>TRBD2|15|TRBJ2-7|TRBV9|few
TGTGCCAGCACCCTCGCGGGGGACCCATCCTACGAGCAGTACTTC
CASTLAGDPSYEQYF
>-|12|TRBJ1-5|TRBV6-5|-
TGTGCCAGCAGTTACTCGAGGGGTCCCCAGCATTTT
CASSYSRGPQHF
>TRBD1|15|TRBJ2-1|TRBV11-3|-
TGTGCCAGCAGCCCTGCCCCCGGGACAGACAATGAGCAGTTCTTC
CASSPAPGTDNEQFF
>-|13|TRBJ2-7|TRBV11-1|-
TGTGCCAGCAGCCGCCGTTTGGGCTACGAGCAGTACTTC
CASSRRLGYEQYF
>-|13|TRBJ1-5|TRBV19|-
TGTGCCAGTAAGACAGTTGGCAATCAGCCCCAGCATTTT
CASKTVGNQPQHF
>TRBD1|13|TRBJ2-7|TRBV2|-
TGTGCCAGCAGTGAACAGGGGGCCCGAGAGCAGTACTTC
CASSEQGAREQYF
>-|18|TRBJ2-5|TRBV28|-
TGTGCCAGCAGTTCCCCTCGGGGATTTACTAGCCCGCCAAGGACCCAGTACTTC
CASSSPRGFTSPPRTQYF
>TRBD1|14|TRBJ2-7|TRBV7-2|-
TGTGCCAGCAGCTTACAGGACAGGGCTTACGAGCAGTACTTC
CASSLQDRAYEQYF
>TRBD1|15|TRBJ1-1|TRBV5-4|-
TGTGCCAGCAGTAAAGACAGGGGGCGCGTCACTGAAGCTTTCTTT
CASSKDRGRVTEAFF
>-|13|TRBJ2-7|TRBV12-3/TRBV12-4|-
TGTGCCAGCAGTTTCGGGGGAATCCACGAGCAGTACTTC
CASSFGGIHEQYF
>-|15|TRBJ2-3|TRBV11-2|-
TGTGCCAGCAGCTTAGAAGGCGGGAGCACAGATACGCAGTATTTT
CASSLEGGSTDTQYF
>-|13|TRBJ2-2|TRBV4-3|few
TGCGCCAGCAGCTCCCCGGGGACCGGGGAGCTGTTTTTT
CASSSPGTGELFF
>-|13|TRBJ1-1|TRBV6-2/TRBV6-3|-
TGTGCCAGCAGCTCAGATATGAACACTGAAGCTTTCTTT
CASSSDMNTEAFF
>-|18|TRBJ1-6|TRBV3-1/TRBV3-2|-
TGTGCCAGCAGCCAAGATGACGGGGAAAGGGCCCTTATTTCACCCCTCCACTTT
CASSQDDGERALISPLHF
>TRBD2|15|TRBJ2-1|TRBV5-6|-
TGTGCCAGCAGCCCGGAGGGCGGGGGGTACAATGAGCAGTTCTTC
CASSPEGGGYNEQFF
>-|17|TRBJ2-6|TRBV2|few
TGTGCCAGCAGCCCCTTCGGGGCGAGCTCTGGGGCCAACGTCCTGACTTTC
CASSPFGASSGANVLTF
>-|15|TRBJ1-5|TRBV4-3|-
TGCGCCAGCAGCCAATCAGGGACGAGCAATCAGCCCCAGCATTTT
CASSQSGTSNQPQHF
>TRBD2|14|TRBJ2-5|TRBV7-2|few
TGTGCCAGCAGCCCAACCAGCGGGGTGAAGACCCAGTACTTC
CASSPTSGVKTQYF
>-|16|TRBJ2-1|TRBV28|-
TGTGCCAGCAGTTCCCTCGGGGTTGCGTCCTACAATGAGCAGTTCTTC
CASSSLGVASYNEQFF
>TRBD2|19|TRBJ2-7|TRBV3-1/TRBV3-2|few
TGTGCCAGCAGCCAAGAGGATGGGACTATTTGGCGGGGAACCTACGAGCAGTACTTC
CASSQEDGTIWRGTYEQYF
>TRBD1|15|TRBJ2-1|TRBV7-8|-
TGTGCCAGCAGCTTGGACAGGGCTATCTACAATGAGCAGTTCTTC
CASSLDRAIYNEQFF
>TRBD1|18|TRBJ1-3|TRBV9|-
TGTGCCAGCAGCGTAGATCCGGGACAGGGTTTGACTGGAAACACCATATATTTT
CASSVDPGQGLTGNTIYF
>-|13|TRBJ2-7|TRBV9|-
TGTGCCAGCAGCGGGGACTTGGGTTGGGAGCAGTACTTC
CASSGDLGWEQYF
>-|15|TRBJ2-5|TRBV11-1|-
TGTGCCAGCAGCTCAGACCCGGGGCACCAAGAGACCCAGTACTTC
CASSSDPGHQETQYF
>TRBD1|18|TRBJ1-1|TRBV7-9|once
TGTGCCAGCAGCTTAGTTTCCGAGGACAGGGGTTTTGGTACTGAAGCTTTCTTT
CASSLVSEDRGFGTEAFF
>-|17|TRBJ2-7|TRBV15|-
TGTACCACCAGCAGACCCCTCTCTCAGTATCCTCCCTACGAGCAGTACTTC
CTTSRPLSQYPPYEQYF
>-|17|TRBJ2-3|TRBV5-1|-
TGCGCCAGCAGCCGGGAGTGGGGGGCGGGGTCCACAGATACGCAGTATTTT
CASSREWGAGSTDTQYF